These 20 T cell receptor beta chains came from one sample sequenced in a study of T cell responses to AZD1222 COVID-19 vaccine. This table comes from immunoSEQ multiplex PCR, and its TCRdb copy is limited to in-frame clones, with some not included. The top ten clones hold about a tenth of a sample with under 150,000 clones, roughly 92% of them seen once. The source was peripheral blood, collected 28 days after the second AZD1222 dose. Receptor source: an adult who received the AZD1222 COVID-19 vaccine.

This chain links TRBV19 with TRBJ1-1, with a possible D match to TRBD1 (6 bases). With 4 bases removed from V and 3 bases from J, the gap between germline ends came to 15 bases. The CDR3 spans 15 residues. In germline, CDR1 is LNHDA, CDR2 SQIVND (reference sequence). The CDR3 DNA reads TGTGCCAGTAGTACCACACAAAGGGGGGACACTGAAGCTTTCTTT. It codes for CASSTTQRGDTEAFF.

The chain is built from TRBV24-1 and TRBJ1-2; D is possibly TRBD1 (5 bases). The V gene's germline CDR1 is KGHDR and CDR2 SFDVKD. The CDR3 is 16 residues long. With 3 bases removed from V and 4 bases from J, the gap between germline ends came to 17 bases. The CDR3 DNA sequence: TGTGCCACCAGTGATCCCTCGGCAGGGCCTCTCTATGGCTACACCTTC. This encodes CATSDPSAGPLYGYTF.

This chain links TRBV11-3 with TRBJ2-2; the D is unclear. The V gene's germline CDR1 is SGHNT and CDR2 YENEEA. With 1 base removed from V and 0 bases from J, the gap between germline ends came to 6 bases. The CDR3 is 15 residues long. CDR3 in amino acids: CASSLGMANTGELFF. In DNA form, the CDR3 reads TGTGCCAGCAGCTTAGGGATGGCGAACACCGGGGAGCTGTTTTTT.

This chain uses TRBV28 with TRBJ1-6; 8 nucleotides match TRBD1. This CDR3 comprises 15 residues. V shed 6 bases and J 6 bases; nucleotides not matched to a gene: 7. The V gene's germline CDR1 is MDHEN and CDR2 SYDVKM. As DNA, the CDR3 is TGTGCCAGCAGGCCGGGGACAGGAGGTAATTCACCCCTCCACTTT. This sequence encodes CASRPGTGGNSPLHF.

V and J are TRBV5-1 and TRBJ2-5, with 8 positions matching TRBD2. Germline lookup yields CDR1 SGHRS and CDR2 YFSETQ. This CDR3 comprises 14 residues. Trimming took 1 base from V and 4 from J; bases not matched to a gene: 3. CDR3 DNA: TGCGCCAGCAGCTTGAACGGGAGGGGAGAGACCCAGTACTTC. Its protein is CASSLNGRGETQYF.

In regard to this clone: The junction and the germline gene differ at one end; a read error may be behind it. Other DNA sequences from this sample encode an identical CDR3 as well. V is TRBV30 and J is TRBJ1-6; 8 bases line up with TRBD1. CDR1 and CDR2 (germline): GTSNPN, SVGIG (reference sequence). CDR3 length equals 17 residues. CDR3: CAWSLREWTGFNSPLHF. The CDR3 DNA reads TGTGCCTGGAGTCTCCGTGAGTGGACAGGGTTTAATTCACCCCTCCACTTC. The full variable domain, its missing parts supplied by reference TRBV30 and TRBJ1-6, is SQTIHQWPATLVQPVGSPLSLECTVEGTSNPNLYWYRQAAGRGLQLLFYSVGIGQISSEVPQNLSASRPQDRQFILSSKKLLLSDSGFYLCAWSLREWTGFNSPLHFGNGTRLTVT.

The chain carries TRBV28 and TRBJ1-6; weak D call: TRBD1 (6 bases). CDR1 is MDHEN and CDR2 is SYDVKM in the germline V gene. Trimming took 7 bases from V and 0 from J, leaving 10 bases between them. The CDR3 runs 15 residues. The CDR3 DNA sequence: TGTGCCAGCAATAGGGGGATCTCCTATAATTCACCCCTCCACTTT. This translates into CASNRGISYNSPLHF.

The rearrangement joins TRBV19 to TRBJ1-2; 8 bases are a match to TRBD1. The V segment lost 6 bases and the J segment 0 bases; nucleotides outside the gene matches: 15. Looked up from germline, CDR1 is LNHDA and CDR2 is SQIVND (reference sequence). The length of the CDR3 is 18 residues. CDR3 bases: TGTGCCAGTAGCCCGAACAGGGGGAAAAGCCCAGCTAACTATGGCTACACCTTC. This encodes CASSPNRGKSPANYGYTF.

This clone was recorded only once. V and J are TRBV2 and TRBJ2-7; D gene unclear. CDR1 is SNHLY and CDR2 is FYNNEI in the germline V gene. There are 11 residues in the CDR3. Trimming removed 7 bases from V and 3 bases from J, with 7 bases in between. The CDR3 DNA reads TGTGCCAGCACCCAGATCTACGAGCAGTACTTC. The encoded protein is CASTQIYEQYF. Full variable domain (missing parts from reference TRBV2 and TRBJ2-7): EPEVTQTPSHQVTQMGQEVILRCVPISNHLYFYWYRQILGQKVEFLVSFYNNEISEKSEIFDDQFSVERPDGSNFTLKIRSTKLEDSAMYFCASTQIYEQYFGPGTRLTVT.

The V and J genes are TRBV6-6 and TRBJ2-3, with D hard to call. Germline CDR1 is MNHNY and CDR2 is SVGAGI (reference sequence). The germline V and J ends were trimmed by 10 bases and 4 bases, with 18 bases remaining between them. The CDR3 length is 14 residues. CDR3 coding DNA: TGTGCCACCCATCCACATGTGGAGCCAGATACGCAGTATTTT. Translated: CATHPHVEPDTQYF.

This clone has a handful of counts. This chain connects TRBV5-5 to TRBJ1-2; no definite D call. Per germline, CDR1 SGHKS and CDR2 YYEKEE (reference sequence). CDR3 size: 16 residues. Deletions cut 2 bases from V and 4 bases from J, with 18 bases between. The CDR3 here is CASSFRIREQSYGYTF. The CDR3 coding sequence is TGTGCCAGCAGCTTTCGGATCCGGGAACAAAGCTATGGCTACACCTTC.

The J gene is TRBJ1-1, the V gene TRBV24-1, with D unresolved. This CDR3 comprises 11 residues. Germline values: CDR1 KGHDR, CDR2 SFDVKD. V lost 6 bases and J 5 bases, leaving 6 bases between the germline ends. CDR3 DNA sequence: TGTGCCACCAGTCGCAGAACTGAAGCTTTCTTT. This translates into CATSRRTEAFF.

The chain joins TRBV6-5 to TRBJ1-1; D not resolved. Germline lookup yields CDR1 MNHEY and CDR2 SVGAGI. The V and J ends lost 6 bases and 0 bases respectively, with 8 bases between them. CDR3 length: 13 amino acids. The CDR3 protein is CASRRFMNTEAFF. The DNA of the CDR3 is TGTGCCAGCAGGAGGTTCATGAACACTGAAGCTTTCTTT.

This chain joins TRBV7-2 and TRBJ2-7; no definite D call. Per the germline V gene, CDR1 is SGHTA and CDR2 is FQGNSA. Trimming shortened V by 5 bases and J by 4 bases, and 12 bases separated the two germline ends. This CDR3 is 13 amino acids long. Here the CDR3 DNA reads TGTGCCAGCAGCCTCGGAGAACGGTACGAGCAGTACTTC. This translates into CASSLGERYEQYF.

The chain employs TRBV27 and TRBJ2-1; D may be TRBD2 (6 bases). Germline CDR1 and CDR2: MNHEY and SMNVEV (reference sequence). Trimming left V 6 bases short and J 4 bases short, with 16 bases between. The CDR3 length is 15 residues. The CDR3 loop is CASSIAGTSYNEQFF. The CDR3 DNA is TGTGCCAGCAGCATAGCCGGGACTTCTTACAATGAGCAGTTCTTC.

Points on this clone: Sequence at one end of the junction differs from germline and may be a read error. The chain employs TRBV7-7 and TRBJ2-2; 7 nucleotides match TRBD1. The CDR3 totals 14 residues. CDR1 SSHAT and CDR2 FNYEAQ come from the germline V gene (reference sequence). The CDR3 sequence: CASSLGQHTGELFF. The CDR3 coding sequence is TGTGCTAGCAGCTTGGGACAGCACACCGGGGAGCTGTTTTTT.

The CDR3 here is CASSTGQGYHEQYF. In DNA form, the CDR3 reads TGCGCCAGCTCCACGGGACAGGGCTATCACGAGCAGTACTTC. The J gene is TRBJ2-7, the V gene TRBV5-1; 9 nucleotides line up with TRBD1. V trimming: 7 bases; J trimming: 5 bases; junction bases outside the gene matches: 10. In germline, CDR1 is SGHRS, CDR2 YFSETQ. This CDR3 is 14 amino acids long. Variable domain in full (rest from reference TRBV5-1 and TRBJ2-7): KAGVTQTPRYLIKTRGQQVTLSCSPISGHRSVSWYQQTPGQGLQFLFEYFSETQRNKGNFPGRFSGRQFSNSRSEMNVSTLELGDSALYLCASSTGQGYHEQYFGPGTRLTVT.

The chain couples TRBV19 to TRBJ1-5, with TRBD1 identical over 7 bases. Trimming cost V 10 bases and J 0 bases; bases outside gene matches: 15. Germline V gives CDR1 LNHDA, CDR2 SQIVND (reference sequence). The CDR3 length is 17 residues. The CDR3 reads CATGPGTAFYSNQPQHF. CDR3 sequence (DNA): TGTGCCACGGGTCCCGGGACAGCCTTCTATAGCAATCAGCCCCAGCATTTT.

In its sample, this clone was seen once. The chain couples TRBV7-2 to TRBJ2-7; D could derive from TRBD1 or TRBD2 (5 bases each). The CDR3 extends over 13 amino acids. Germline V CDR1 and CDR2: SGHTA, FQGNSA. V was clipped by 6 bases and J by 5 bases, with 14 bases between them. The CDR3 loop reads CASSSGTLNEQYV. The CDR3 nucleotides are TGTGCCAGCAGTTCCGGGACCCTAAACGAGCAGTACGTC.

This rearrangement joins TRBV9 to TRBJ1-2, with D possibly TRBD1 on 6 matching bases. This CDR3 comprises 13 residues. Trimming shortened V by 6 bases and J by 6 bases, and 15 bases separated the two germline ends. The germline V gene has CDR1 SGDLS and CDR2 YYNGEE. CDR3 bases: TGTGCCAGCATCGCCCGCAGGGACAATGGCTACACCTTC. As protein: CASIARRDNGYTF.